A selection of T cell receptor beta chains follows, all from one sample in a study of CD8+CD57+ T cells in acquired aplastic anemia. TCRdb reprocessed the reads with MiXCR, giving one entry per CDR3 protein. The sample yields some 220,000 distinct CDR3 sequences, roughly 35% seen once. Source material: sorted CD4+, CD8+, or CD8+CD57+ T cells (not recorded which) from PBMCs. The receptors shown here come from a human donor in good health, serving as a control. CDR3s include the opening cysteine and the closing phenylalanine or tryptophan. D genes are given only for firm matches. Clone size appears in some rows only: once, few, many, or a class for an expanded clone.

clone_size j_call d_call v_call cdr3_nt cdr3_aa
few TRBJ2-7 NA TRBV11-3 TGTGCCAGCAGCACTACACCCTCCTACGAGCAGTACTTC CASSTTPSYEQYF
NA TRBJ2-1 TRBD2 TRBV25-1 TGTGCCAGCAGTGATCCTAGCGGGAGTCACAATGAGCAGTTCTTC CASSDPSGSHNEQFF
few TRBJ1-5 NA TRBV19 TGTGCCAGTAGTATAAAGGGGCCCAAGCATAGCAATCAGCCCCAGCATTTT CASSIKGPKHSNQPQHF
NA TRBJ1-6 NA TRBV19 TGTGCCAGTAGTGGACACGGGATTTATGCCGCCTATAATTCACCCCTCCACTTT CASSGHGIYAAYNSPLHF
many TRBJ2-5 TRBD2 TRBV5-1 TGCGCCAGCAGCCCCAGGAAGGGACTAGTAGAGGAGACCCAGTACTTC CASSPRKGLVEETQYF
NA TRBJ1-2 NA TRBV19 TGTGCCAGTAGTCCCCGTGGGCGTGGCTATGGCTACACCTTC CASSPRGRGYGYTF
once TRBJ2-7 NA TRBV2 TGTGCCAGCAGACCCGGGACATATCGGGAGCAGTACTTC CASRPGTYREQYF
NA TRBJ1-1 NA TRBV3-1 TGTGCCAGCAGGGGAGGACCCGGCACCCACTGGCCGGCGGCTTTCTTT CASRGGPGTHWPAAFF
NA TRBJ1-6 NA TRBV10-3 TGTGCCACCACTCAAGGGTCCTATAATTCACCCCTCCACTTT CATTQGSYNSPLHF
many TRBJ1-1 TRBD1 TRBV29-1 TGCAGCGTTGGAGACAGGGGGAACACTGAAGCTTTCTTT CSVGDRGNTEAFF
many TRBJ2-1 TRBD1 TRBV2 TGTGCCAGCAGGGGGACAGGACCCACGAATGAGCAGTTCTTC CASRGTGPTNEQFF
NA TRBJ2-7 NA TRBV2 TGTGCCAGCAGTTTTAGTGCACTTTCCTACGAGCAGTACTTC CASSFSALSYEQYF
few TRBJ2-5 TRBD2 TRBV5-1 TGCGCCAGCAGCTTGGGCGGGGGACAAGAGACCCAGTACTTC CASSLGGGQETQYF
many TRBJ2-1 TRBD1 TRBV24-1 TGTGCCACCAGTGATCCCGGGACAGGATCCTACAATGAGCAGTTCTTC CATSDPGTGSYNEQFF
NA TRBJ1-6 NA TRBV2 TGCGCCAGCAGTGAAGTCGGTAATTCACCCCCCCACTTT CASSEVGNSPPHF
NA TRBJ2-7 NA TRBV10-3 TGTGCCAGCAGTTATGGAGCGCCAAACGCCTACGAGCAGTACTTC CASSYGAPNAYEQYF
NA TRBJ1-2 NA TRBV11-2 TGTGCCAGCAGCTCCCTTTGGGGGGAATATGGCTACACCTTC CASSSLWGEYGYTF
many TRBJ2-7 TRBD2 TRBV15 TGTGCCACCAGCAGGGGACTAGCGGGAGGGCCCTCCTACGAGCAGTACTTC CATSRGLAGGPSYEQYF
many TRBJ1-4 NA TRBV7-6 TGTGCCAGCAACAACAGGGCCCTGGGGGAAAAACTGTTTTTT CASNNRALGEKLFF
few TRBJ1-1 TRBD1 TRBV5-1 TGCGCCAGCAGCCTGACAGGGTTCACTGAAGCTTTCTTT CASSLTGFTEAFF
many TRBJ1-2 NA TRBV12-3/TRBV12-4 TGTGCCAGCAGTTTCGGTACGGAGAACTATGGCTACACCTTC CASSFGTENYGYTF
NA TRBJ2-3 NA TRBV15 TGTGCCACCAGCAGAGAATTGTTGGAGGATACGCAGTATTTT CATSRELLEDTQYF
NA TRBJ2-7 NA TRBV11-2 TGTGCCAGCAGCTTCGGCGGGACGGAAATTCCTCCCTACGAGCAGTACTTC CASSFGGTEIPPYEQYF
NA TRBJ1-3 TRBD1 TRBV2 TGTGCCAGCAATGCACAGGGGGGACGCTCTGGAAACACCATATATTTT CASNAQGGRSGNTIYF
many TRBJ2-5 TRBD1 TRBV20-1 TGCAGTGCTAGAGATTACAGGGGTTTCGGGGAGACCCAGTACTTC CSARDYRGFGETQYF
many TRBJ1-2 TRBD1 TRBV29-1 TGCAGCGTTGAAGATCGGGGGACAGGGGGCGTTGGAGACTATGGCTACACCTTC CSVEDRGTGGVGDYGYTF
NA TRBJ2-1 NA TRBV5-1 TGCGCCAGCAGCTTCACAGACAACCGTAATGAGCAGTTCTTC CASSFTDNRNEQFF
few TRBJ1-1 NA TRBV30 TGTGCCTGGGCGGGGCGCACTGAAGCTTTCTTT CAWAGRTEAFF
NA TRBJ2-1 NA TRBV25-1 TGTGCCAGCAGTGAATTTAAACAGATAAACAATGAGCAGTTCTTC CASSEFKQINNEQFF
NA TRBJ2-7 NA TRBV15 TGTGCCACCAGCAGTGCTCGGGGTCCCTACGAGCAGTACTTC CATSSARGPYEQYF
NA TRBJ2-5 NA TRBV11-1 TGTGCCAGCAGCTTAGGGATATCCGGGACCCGGGCTACCCAAGAGACCCAGTACTTC CASSLGISGTRATQETQYF
many TRBJ2-6 TRBD1 TRBV7-9 TGTGCCAGCAGCGCGTACAGGGGACCCAACGTCCTGACTTTC CASSAYRGPNVLTF
NA TRBJ1-2 NA TRBV25-1 TGTGCCAGCAGTGCCCCACGGCCGGGGAGGGAAGGCTACACCTTC CASSAPRPGREGYTF
many TRBJ1-1 TRBD1 TRBV7-9 TGTGCCAGCAGCCAGACAGGGACTGAAGCTTTCTTT CASSQTGTEAFF
NA TRBJ2-5 TRBD1 TRBV13 TGTGCCAGCAGCCCAAAAAATAGGGGACAGGGTCAAGAGACCCAGTACTTC CASSPKNRGQGQETQYF
few TRBJ1-2 NA TRBV12-5 TGTGCTAGTGGTTTCCGGACAGAGGATGGCTACACCTTC CASGFRTEDGYTF
many TRBJ1-3 NA TRBV10-3 TGTGCCATCAGTGACGGGGGGTCTGGAAACACCATATATTTT CAISDGGSGNTIYF
many TRBJ1-2 NA TRBV6-1 TGTGCCAGCAGTCATAACTATGGCTACACCTTC CASSHNYGYTF
once TRBJ2-7 TRBD1 TRBV15 TGTGCCACGTATCTACCCGGGACAGGGAGGAACGAGCAGTACTTC CATYLPGTGRNEQYF
many TRBJ1-2 TRBD1 TRBV20-1 TGCAGTGCTAGACCTGTAACCGGGACAGACTATGGCTACACCTTC CSARPVTGTDYGYTF
few TRBJ2-5 NA TRBV6-1 TGTGCCAGCTCACACTTGCCTCAAGAGACCCAGTACTTC CASSHLPQETQYF
many TRBJ1-2 NA TRBV20-1 TGCAGTGCTACGATCTTACAGGGCTACTACACCTTC CSATILQGYYTF